Here is one T cell receptor beta chain with its context. Repertoires were generated with immunoSEQ multiplex PCR, while TCRdb's copy carries only in-frame clones and drops some. This sample has around 300,000 clones; roughly nine tenths occur once, and the top ten carry around 2%. Cohort 3 recovered donors had two negative PCRs, clearance, or symptom resolution. The record originates from a study of blood T cell repertoires in COVID-19. With V trimmed by 4 bases and J by 3 bases, 2 bases remained unmatched. The CDR3 is 16 amino acids. Germline V gene lookup returns CDR1 MNHEY and CDR2 SVGAGI. This sequence was found in a woman under 30 who had recovered from COVID-19. The chain has TRBV6-5 and TRBJ2-3, with 15 positions matching TRBD2. Input material: PBMCs or T cells enriched from blood (not recorded which). The CDR3 region is CASSWTSGGATDTQYF. The CDR3 bases are TGTGCCAGCAGTTGGACTAGCGGGGGGGCAACAGATACGCAGTATTTT.